Below, 30 T cell receptor beta chains from the same sample are listed, as sequenced in a study of CD8+CD57+ T cells in acquired aplastic anemia (dated by TCRdb to between 2017 and 2018). The sequencing machine was an Illumina HiSeq 2000. Profiling of TCR beta VDJ combinations and CDR3 sequences used genomic DNA as the template. TCRdb passed the public sequencing reads through fastp at Q25 and MiXCR, retaining productive beta sequences. For every CDR3 protein sequence, its rows merge into one entry that carries the most common genes and DNA. This sample gives 150,000 to 180,000 distinct CDR3 sequences in total; 40% to 65% of them show up just once. Clones ranked in the top ten supply about 12% of the sample. The patients picked for sequencing were ones in whom flow cytometry had shown an expansion of CD8+CD57+ cells. Sequencing was performed on sorted CD4+, CD8+, or CD8+CD57+ T cells (not recorded which) from PBMCs. The receptors were gathered from a human donor with aplastic anemia.

V gene TRBV29-1 combines with J gene TRBJ2-5; TRBD1 might be the D (5 bases). Looked up from germline, CDR1 is SQVTM and CDR2 is ANQGSEA. V was pared by 3 bases and J by 1 base, with 9 bases between. The CDR3 extends over 13 amino acids. The CDR3 region is CSVDTGPQETQYF. CDR3 DNA: TGCAGCGTTGACACAGGTCCCCAAGAGACCCAGTACTTC.

This clonotype was found many times. The chain has TRBV7-2 and TRBJ2-7; 16 bases map to TRBD2. The ends lost 5 bases at V and 2 bases at J; junction bases unmatched: 3. The germline gives CDR1 SGHTA, CDR2 FQGNSA. The length of the CDR3 is 16 residues. The CDR3 coding sequence is TGTGCCAGCAGCAGGGGGACTAGCGGGGGGGCCTACGAGCAGTACTTC. It specifies CASSRGTSGGAYEQYF.

The chain combines TRBV6-2 or TRBV6-3 with TRBJ2-1; D is undetermined. Trimming removed 5 bases at V and 10 bases at J, with 15 bases between. The CDR3 loop spans 13 amino acids. Germline-derived CDR1 and CDR2 are MNHEY and SVGEGT. CDR3 sequence: CASSDLGLGEQFF. The CDR3 region has the DNA TGTGCCAGCAGTGACCTCGGGCTCGGGGAGCAGTTCTTC.

A word on this clonotype: The junction shows a germline mismatch at one end, possibly a read error. The rearrangement uses TRBV11-1 and TRBJ2-7, with TRBD1 matching 10 bases. Germline CDR1 SGHAT, CDR2 FQDESV (reference sequence). This CDR3 comprises 14 residues. CDR3 in amino acids: CASSLGQGYDERYF. CDR3 coding DNA: TGTGCCAGCAGCTTGGGACAGGGGTACGACGAGCGGTACTTC.

This clonotype occurred many times. The rearrangement uses TRBV4-3 and TRBJ2-7; D unresolved. Looked up from germline, CDR1 is LGHNA and CDR2 is YSLEER. CDR3 size: 13 residues. The germline V and J ends were trimmed by 3 bases and 3 bases, with 9 bases remaining between them. CDR3 residues: CASSQLPGYEQYF. CDR3 DNA: TGCGCCAGCAGCCAGCTCCCGGGCTACGAGCAGTACTTC.

About this clonotype itself: Being one base from a much bigger clone, this may be a read error. The chain couples TRBV5-1 to TRBJ2-1, with D perhaps matching TRBD1 (6 bases). This CDR3 comprises 17 residues. The V and J ends lost 7 bases and 2 bases respectively, with 22 bases between them. Per the germline V gene, CDR1 is SGHRS and CDR2 is YFSETQ. CDR3 nucleotide sequence: TGCGCCAGCGGCCCAATCCCTGACAGGTTGCCCTACAATGAGCAGTTCTTC. As protein: CASGPIPDRLPYNEQFF.

This rearrangement joins TRBV24-1 to TRBJ2-1; 9 bases match TRBD1. The CDR3 covers 17 residues. V trimming: 6 bases; J trimming: 6 bases; junction bases outside the gene matches: 14. Germline lookup yields CDR1 KGHDR and CDR2 SFDVKD. The CDR3 protein is CATSSPTGTGNPNEQFF. CDR3 nucleotide sequence: TGTGCCACCAGTTCACCCACCGGGACAGGGAATCCCAATGAGCAGTTCTTC.

The table lists this clonotype with many counts. The chain employs TRBV6-5 and TRBJ2-5; D gene ambiguous. V was pared by 1 base and J by 7 bases, with 4 bases between. The V gene's germline CDR1 is MNHEY and CDR2 SVGAGI. The length of the CDR3 is 11 residues. Written as DNA, the CDR3 is TGTGCCAGCAGTTACTTGGGGACCCAGTACTTC. This gives the protein CASSYLGTQYF.

The genes are TRBV16 and TRBJ1-4; TRBD1 agrees at 8 bases. There are 17 residues in the CDR3. The V segment lost 2 bases and the J segment 2 bases; nucleotides outside the gene matches: 7. The germline CDR1 and CDR2 sequences are KGHSY and FQNENV. CDR3 protein: CASSQVPGGATNEKLFF. The CDR3 nucleotides are TGTGCCAGCAGCCAAGTTCCAGGGGGCGCTACTAATGAAAAACTGTTTTTT.

This clonotype was seen just once. V and J are TRBV10-2 and TRBJ2-1, with TRBD2 identical over 10 bases. The CDR3 is 14 residues long. Germline values: CDR1 WSHSY, CDR2 SAAADI. With 5 bases clipped from V and 5 bases from J, the junction kept 3 bases outside the gene matches. CDR3 amino acids: CASSTSGANNEQFF. CDR3 in DNA: TGCGCCAGCAGTACTAGCGGGGCCAACAATGAGCAGTTCTTC.

The chain links TRBV15 to TRBJ1-6, with 8 bases aligning to TRBD1. With 0 bases clipped from V and 12 bases from J, the junction kept 7 bases outside the gene matches. This CDR3 is 15 amino acids long. Germline V gene data show CDR1 as LNHNV and CDR2 as YYDKDF (reference sequence). CDR3 residues: CATSRDGQGNRPLHF. CDR3 coding DNA: TGTGCCACCAGCAGAGATGGACAGGGAAACCGACCCCTCCACTTT.

V usage is TRBV24-1 and J usage is TRBJ1-1, with TRBD1 matching over 7 bases. Per the germline V gene, CDR1 is KGHDR and CDR2 is SFDVKD. With V trimmed by 5 bases and J by 7 bases, 3 bases remained unmatched. The CDR3 totals 12 residues. The CDR3 sequence: CATSGQGVEAFF. The DNA for the CDR3 is TGTGCCACCAGTGGACAGGGCGTTGAAGCTTTCTTT.

About this clonotype: A much larger clone differs by one base, so this may be a read error. V is TRBV13 and J is TRBJ2-1, with D perhaps given as TRBD1 or TRBD2 (5 bases each). This CDR3 region has 15 residues. Germline V gives CDR1 PRHDT, CDR2 FYEKMQ (reference sequence). This chain's CDR3 is CVSVGPPRGYNEQFF. The CDR3 region has the DNA TGTGTCAGCGTGGGACCTCCAAGAGGGTACAATGAGCAGTTCTTC.

A few counts support this clonotype. This chain links TRBV20-1 with TRBJ1-2; 8 nucleotides agree with TRBD1. Germline values: CDR1 DFQATT, CDR2 SNEGSKA (reference sequence). This CDR3 is 13 amino acids long. Trimming took 3 bases from V and 4 from J; bases not matched to a gene: 4. The CDR3, as DNA: TGCAGTGCTAGGGGACAGGTAGCCTATGGCTACACCTTC. Amino acid sequence: CSARGQVAYGYTF.

This chain joins TRBV7-9 and TRBJ2-7, with no clear D. V was trimmed by 6 bases and J by 2 bases, leaving 14 bases between them. Germline assignment: CDR1 SEHNR and CDR2 FQNEAQ (reference sequence). This CDR3 comprises 14 residues. CDR3 nucleotides: TGTGCCAGCAGTGTCTCCGGGCTGACCTACGAGCAGTACTTC. Its protein is CASSVSGLTYEQYF.

This clonotype was counted a few times. The chain has TRBV4-3 and TRBJ2-2; maybe TRBD2 (6 bases). The germline CDR1 and CDR2 sequences are LGHNA and YSLEER. CDR3 length: 16 residues. Trimming took off 1 base at V and 0 bases at J, with 9 bases between the two ends. The CDR3 bases are TGCGCCAGCAGCCAAGCTGCGGGGACGAACACCGGGGAGCTGTTTTTT. Protein sequence: CASSQAAGTNTGELFF.

The genes are TRBV24-1 and TRBJ2-7; tentatively, D is TRBD1 (5 bases). V lost 2 bases and J lost 3, with 16 bases in between. Germline CDR1 reads KGHDR; CDR2 reads SFDVKD. The CDR3 extends over 16 amino acids. CDR3 region: CATSDSLSRGNYEQYF. CDR3 bases: TGTGCCACCAGTGATTCGCTAAGTAGGGGCAACTACGAGCAGTACTTC.

This clonotype was found a few times. The CDR3 sequence: CASSRDSQETQYF. CDR3 DNA: TGTGCCAGTAGTAGGGACAGCCAAGAGACCCAGTACTTC. The rearrangement links TRBV19 to TRBJ2-5; 7 bases map to TRBD1. Losses at the gene ends were 4 bases for V and 1 base for J; bases not matched to a gene: 0. Germline V gives CDR1 LNHDA, CDR2 SQIVND (reference sequence). The CDR3 sequence is 13 residues long.

The chain uses TRBV20-1 and TRBJ2-3; D unclear. The germline V gene encodes CDR1 DFQATT and CDR2 SNEGSKA (reference sequence). This CDR3 region has 14 residues. Deletions cut 1 base from V and 0 bases from J, with 8 bases between. The CDR3 loop reads CSARVGISTDTQYF. For the CDR3, the DNA is TGCAGTGCTAGAGTGGGGATTAGCACAGATACGCAGTATTTT.

This clonotype occurred a few times. The chain combines TRBV5-5 with TRBJ2-1; 11 bases map to TRBD2. Germline V gives CDR1 SGHKS, CDR2 YYEKEE (reference sequence). V lost 4 bases and J lost 12; bases outside the gene matches: 6. This CDR3 contains 13 residues. DNA for the CDR3: TGTGCCAGCAGCGGGACTAGCGGAAACGGGCAGTTCTTC. Translating it yields CASSGTSGNGQFF.

This clonotype showed up many times. The chain is built from TRBV7-6 and TRBJ2-3; tentatively, D is TRBD2 (6 bases). V lost 4 bases to trimming and J lost 1 base, with 12 bases between them. The CDR3 spans 15 residues. The germline V gene encodes CDR1 SGHVS and CDR2 FNYEAQ. The CDR3 bases are TGTGCCAGCAGCTCCACGCCGGGGGGCACAGATACGCAGTATTTT. Protein sequence: CASSSTPGGTDTQYF.

The chain carries TRBV30 and TRBJ2-7, with a possible D match to TRBD2 (5 bases). The CDR3 runs 11 residues. Per the germline V gene, CDR1 is GTSNPN and CDR2 is SVGIG (reference sequence). Deletions cut 2 bases from V and 7 bases from J, with 9 bases between. The CDR3 loop is CAWSQRREQYF. Here the CDR3 DNA reads TGTGCCTGGAGTCAACGGAGGGAGCAGTACTTC.

The genes are TRBV24-1 and TRBJ2-5; no definite D call. V was clipped by 6 bases and J by 0 bases, with 7 bases between them. Germline lookup yields CDR1 KGHDR and CDR2 SFDVKD. The CDR3 extends over 13 amino acids. DNA of the CDR3: TGTGCCACCAGTCAGACCTACCAAGAGACCCAGTACTTC. Residues: CATSQTYQETQYF.

The gene calls are TRBV6-2 or TRBV6-3 and TRBJ2-1; 8 bases fit TRBD1. Trimming removed 7 bases from V and 1 base from J; junction bases left unmatched: 9. This CDR3 contains 16 residues. Germline loops: CDR1 MNHEY, CDR2 SVGEGT. The CDR3 spells CASISTRGQSYNEQFF. The CDR3 nucleotides are TGTGCCAGCATTTCCACCAGGGGGCAATCCTACAATGAGCAGTTCTTC.

This clonotype turned up a few times. The rearrangement links TRBV10-3 to TRBJ1-2; D is undetermined. Germline V CDR1 and CDR2: ENHRY, SYGVKD. Trimming cost V 3 bases and J 0 bases, with 8 bases left between them. This CDR3 region has 14 residues. CDR3 DNA sequence: TGTGCCATCAGTGATTTGGATGCTAACTATGGCTACACCTTC. Protein: CAISDLDANYGYTF.

This clonotype was seen at least ten times. This chain connects TRBV25-1 to TRBJ1-6, with D uncertain. Trimming pared 6 bases from V and 9 bases from J, leaving 15 bases between. The CDR3 is 14 amino acids. Per germline, CDR1 MGHDK and CDR2 SYGVNS. In DNA, the CDR3 is TGTGCCAGCAGGGAGGAGGGTGTCGGTTCACCCCTCCACTTT. Protein: CASREEGVGSPLHF.

This clonotype came up many times. The chain links TRBV7-6 to TRBJ2-2, with a weak D call TRBD2 (5 bases). The CDR3 sequence is 14 residues long. V was pared by 5 bases and J by 1 base, with 8 bases between. Germline lookup yields CDR1 SGHVS and CDR2 FNYEAQ. CDR3 sequence: CASSPGMNTGELFF. CDR3 nucleotide sequence: TGTGCCAGCAGCCCGGGGATGAACACCGGGGAGCTGTTTTTT.

As concerns this clonotype: It may be a read error: a sequence one base away is much more abundant. The chain joins TRBV9 to TRBJ2-7, with D possibly being TRBD2 (7 bases). This CDR3 contains 15 residues. Looked up from germline, CDR1 is SGDLS and CDR2 is YYNGEE. V shed 0 bases and J shed 7 bases, with 17 bases lying between them. The CDR3 loop reads CASSVGGGAGNEQYF. Written as DNA, the CDR3 is TGTGCCAGCAGCGTAGGAGGGGGGGCGGGGAATGAGCAGTACTTC.

V is TRBV20-1 and J is TRBJ1-2; no definite D call. The V end lost 2 bases, the J end lost 8 bases, and 9 bases lay between the germline ends. The length of the CDR3 is 11 residues. The germline V gene encodes CDR1 DFQATT and CDR2 SNEGSKA (reference sequence). The CDR3, as DNA: TGCAGTGCTAGACGAGATAAAGGCTACACCTTC. This encodes CSARRDKGYTF.

This clonotype has only one observation. The chain joins TRBV10-3 to TRBJ2-1; D could derive from TRBD1 or TRBD2 (5 bases each). In germline, CDR1 is ENHRY, CDR2 SYGVKD. The CDR3 has 16 amino acids. The V and J ends lost 5 bases and 6 bases respectively, with 20 bases between them. In DNA form, the CDR3 reads TGTGCCATCAGTTACGAACCGGGGCTTAGGTCCAATGAGCAGTTCTTC. Translated: CAISYEPGLRSNEQFF.